The entry below gives a single TCR beta chain sequence along with its context. The sample belongs to a study of blood T cell repertoires in COVID-19. The CDR3 sequence is 15 residues long. Germline values: CDR1 LNHDA, CDR2 SQIVND (reference sequence). V gave up 5 bases and J gave up 4 bases; unmatched junction bases: 10. How the authors handled the data: Amplified reference gene primers provided the basis for estimating nucleated cell counts. The protocol was immunoSEQ multiplex PCR, while the TCRdb copy is restricted to in-frame clones and leaves out a portion. V and J calls and clone size are those listed in that table; D and trimming were worked out from the DNA. The sample carries around 130,000 clones, over 75% recorded once.

The V call is TRBV19, the J call TRBJ2-7, with 8 bases matching TRBD1. Sequencing was carried out using peripheral blood. The clonotype was recovered from a man aged 55 to 69 with acute or convalescent COVID-19. The CDR3 sequence: CASSRNDRGGYEQYF. CDR3 in DNA: TGTGCCAGTAGTCGTAACGACAGGGGTGGTTACGAGCAGTACTTC.